Listed here are 10 T cell receptor beta chains from one sample, sequenced in a study of T cell responses to AZD1222 COVID-19 vaccine. The table came from immunoSEQ multiplex PCR; TCRdb's copy has only in-frame clones and leaves some out. The sample holds around 130,000 clones; 91% are singletons and the top ten take about 1.9%. The sequencing here drew on peripheral blood, taken 28 days after the second AZD1222 dose. Receptor source: an adult who received the AZD1222 COVID-19 vaccine.

The chain joins TRBV6-1 to TRBJ1-4; 7 positions agree with TRBD1. After removal of 2 bases from V and 15 bases from J, the junction contained 18 bases not matched to a gene. In germline, CDR1 is MNHNS, CDR2 SASEGT. The CDR3 is 16 residues long. As DNA, the CDR3 is TGTGCCAGCAGTGAAAAGTGGACAGGCATAATGAAAAGGATGTTTTTT. It encodes CASSEKWTGIMKRMFF.

The chain has TRBV19 and TRBJ1-5; D is uncertain. The CDR3 runs to 13 residues. Germline V gene sequence: CDR1 LNHDA, CDR2 SQIVND (reference sequence). V dropped 3 bases and J dropped 7 bases, with 10 bases sitting between them. The DNA of the CDR3 is TGTGCCAGTAGTATCGAACGGGGACAGCCCCAGCATTTT. It is translated as CASSIERGQPQHF.

As to this clone: The same CDR3 arises from other DNA sequences in this sample as well. This rearrangement joins TRBV15 to TRBJ1-1, with TRBD1 matching over 7 bases. V dropped 5 bases and J dropped 1; count of bases not matched to a gene: 1. CDR1 is LNHNV, CDR2 YYDKDF, per germline (reference sequence). This CDR3 comprises 13 residues. CDR3 sequence (DNA): TGTGCCACCAGCCGGACAGGGAACACTGAAGCTTTCTTT. This sequence encodes CATSRTGNTEAFF.

The chain links TRBV19 to TRBJ2-3; 8 nucleotides agree with TRBD2. Germline V lookup: CDR1 LNHDA, CDR2 SQIVND (reference sequence). V dropped 5 bases and J dropped 3; count of bases not matched to a gene: 4. The CDR3 totals 14 residues. For the CDR3, the DNA is TGTGCCAGTAGTCTTGGACTAGCTACAGATACGCAGTATTTT. As protein: CASSLGLATDTQYF.

The genes are TRBV9 and TRBJ1-1, with 11 bases aligning to TRBD1. Germline V gene data show CDR1 as SGDLS and CDR2 as YYNGEE. Trimming took 1 base from V and 3 from J; bases not matched to a gene: 5. This CDR3 contains 16 residues. As DNA, the CDR3 is TGTGCCAGCAGCGTATGGACAGGGGGCGCTGACACTGAAGCTTTCTTT. Translation: CASSVWTGGADTEAFF.

The chain combines TRBV5-1 with TRBJ1-1; 7 nucleotides agree with TRBD1. CDR3 length: 15 residues. J was trimmed by 4 bases and V by 1 base; bases with no gene match: 7. Germline V gene sequence: CDR1 SGHRS, CDR2 YFSETQ. The CDR3 DNA is TGCGCCAGCAGCTTGACCAGGGGGGGCGTCACTGAAGCTTTCTTT. It yields the protein CASSLTRGGVTEAFF.

The CDR3 region is CASTEHGTYNSPLHF. Here the CDR3 DNA reads TGTGCCAGCACCGAACACGGGACCTATAATTCACCCCTCCACTTT. V usage is TRBV6-5 and J usage is TRBJ1-6; D is ambiguous. The V end was cut by 7 bases, the J end by 2 bases, with 12 bases between. The CDR3 extends over 15 amino acids. Germline assignment: CDR1 MNHEY and CDR2 SVGAGI.

V usage is TRBV12-3 or TRBV12-4 and J usage is TRBJ1-1; D remains ambiguous. Trimming shortened V by 8 bases and J by 4 bases, and 5 bases separated the two germline ends. The CDR3 has 10 residues. This CDR3 reads CASSITEAFF. CDR3 nucleotide sequence: TGTGCCAGCTCAATCACTGAAGCTTTCTTT.

This clone was detected once. V and J are TRBV24-1 and TRBJ2-5; no clear D gene. Between the trimmed V and J ends, which lost 5 bases and 1 base, there was a span of 10 bases. The CDR3 is 14 amino acids. CDR1 and CDR2 (germline): KGHDR, SFDVKD. The CDR3 region has the DNA TGTGCCACCAGTGCGGGCAGACCCCAAGAGACCCAGTACTTC. Translating gives CATSAGRPQETQYF.

This chain links TRBV14 with TRBJ1-3; D ambiguous. In germline, CDR1 is SGHDN, CDR2 FVKESK. V was cut by 2 bases and J by 4 bases, with 6 bases left in between. The CDR3 is 13 amino acids. CDR3 protein: CASSQSRGNTIYF. The CDR3 DNA is TGTGCCAGCAGCCAAAGTCGGGGAAACACCATATATTTT.